The source of this TCR beta chain is a study of shared clonotypes between healthy human individuals. As for the study in general: Each donor's CD4 naive and CD4 memory cells filled three plates apiece, CD8 naive two, and CD8 memory one.

Libraries were prepared by immunoSEQ multiplex PCR; TCRdb keeps only in-frame clonotypes and omits some of them. The sample records 1,400,000 or so clones, around 98.5% being singletons. The CDR3 extends over 12 amino acids. J was trimmed by 9 bases and V by 8 bases; bases with no gene match: 9. Germline CDR1 is MNHEY and CDR2 is SVGAGI. The receptor was derived from a young man in good health. This chain uses TRBV6-5 with TRBJ2-7; 8 bases align to TRBD2. The sequenced sample consisted of naive CD4+ T cells sorted from blood. Subset defined: CD45RA+ positively selected. The CDR3 DNA sequence: TGTGCCAGCTCGGCGGGGGGCCTAGTGCAGTACTTC. Its translation: CASSAGGLVQYF.